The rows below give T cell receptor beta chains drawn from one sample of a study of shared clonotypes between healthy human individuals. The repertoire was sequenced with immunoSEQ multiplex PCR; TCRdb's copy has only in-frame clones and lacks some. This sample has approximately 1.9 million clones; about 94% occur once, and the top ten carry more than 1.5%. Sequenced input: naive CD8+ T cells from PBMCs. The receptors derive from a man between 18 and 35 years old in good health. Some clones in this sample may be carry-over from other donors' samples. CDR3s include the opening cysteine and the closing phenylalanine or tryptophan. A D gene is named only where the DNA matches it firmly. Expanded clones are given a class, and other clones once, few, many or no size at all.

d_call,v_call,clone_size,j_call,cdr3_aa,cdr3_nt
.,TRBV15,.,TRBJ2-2,CATSPIPTSRTNTGELFF,TGTGCCACCAGCCCGATCCCTACTAGCAGGACCAACACCGGGGAGCTGTTTTTT
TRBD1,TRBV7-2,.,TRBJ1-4,CASSLIGTGHEKLFF,TGTGCCAGCAGCTTAATCGGGACAGGGCACGAAAAACTGTTTTTT
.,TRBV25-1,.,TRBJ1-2,CASSGHPGYQNGYTF,TGTGCCAGCAGTGGGCACCCTGGTTACCAGAATGGCTACACCTTC
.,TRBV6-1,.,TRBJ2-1,CASSERRFNNEQFF,TGTGCCAGCAGTGAAAGACGGTTCAACAATGAGCAGTTCTTC
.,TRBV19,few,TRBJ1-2,CASSIASYGYTF,TGTGCCAGTAGTATCGCCAGCTATGGCTACACCTTC
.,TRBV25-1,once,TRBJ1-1,CASGDGNTEAFF,TGTGCCAGTGGAGACGGGAACACTGAAGCTTTCTTT
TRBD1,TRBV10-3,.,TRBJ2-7,CAISEETGTVTYEQYF,TGTGCCATCAGTGAGGAGACCGGGACAGTCACCTACGAGCAGTACTTC
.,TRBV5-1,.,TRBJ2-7,CASSLEAEGHRLEQYF,TGCGCCAGCAGCTTGGAGGCCGAAGGACACCGTTTAGAGCAGTACTTC
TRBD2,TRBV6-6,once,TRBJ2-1,CASSYGAGALREQFF,TGTGCCAGCAGTTACGGGGCGGGAGCCCTCCGTGAGCAGTTCTTC
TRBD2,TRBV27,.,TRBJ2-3,CASSSGGLAGGPPRDTQYF,TGTGCCAGCAGTTCGGGCGGACTAGCGGGAGGGCCCCCACGGGATACGCAGTATTTT
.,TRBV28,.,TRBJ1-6,CASSFSKASPLHF,TGTGCCAGCAGTTTTTCGAAGGCCTCACCCCTCCACTTT
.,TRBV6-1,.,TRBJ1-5,CASSARRRTENQPQHF,TGTGCCAGCAGTGCCCGCAGGAGGACCGAGAATCAGCCCCAGCATTTT
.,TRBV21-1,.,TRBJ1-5,CASSTTGGYQPQHF,TGTGCCAGCAGCACAACAGGGGGCTATCAGCCCCAGCATTTT
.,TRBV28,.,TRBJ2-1,CASSLDEQFF,TGTGCCAGCAGTTTAGATGAGCAGTTCTTC
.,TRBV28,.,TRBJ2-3,CASSWGSDTQYF,TGTGCCAGCAGTTGGGGGTCCGATACGCAGTATTTT
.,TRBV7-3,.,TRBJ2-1,CASSSRDVNEQFF,TGTGCCAGCAGCTCGAGGGACGTTAATGAGCAGTTCTTC
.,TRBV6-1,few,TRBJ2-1,CASSDSNLLDEQFF,TGTGCCAGCAGTGATTCGAACCTGTTGGATGAGCAGTTCTTC
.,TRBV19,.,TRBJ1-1,CASRRMGKNSEAFF,TGTGCCAGTAGGCGGATGGGAAAGAACAGTGAAGCTTTCTTT
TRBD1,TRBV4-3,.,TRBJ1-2,CASSQEVHRGLDGYGYTF,TGCGCCAGCAGCCAAGAGGTTCACAGGGGGCTCGACGGCTATGGCTACACCTTC
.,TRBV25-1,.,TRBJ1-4,CASSEYIEGSEKLFF,TGTGCCAGCAGTGAATATATTGAGGGATCAGAAAAACTGTTTTTT
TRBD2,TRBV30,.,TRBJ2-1,CAWTGGDNEQFF,TGTGCCTGGACTGGGGGGGACAATGAGCAGTTCTTC
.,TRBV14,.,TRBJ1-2,CASSQGLFFGYTF,.
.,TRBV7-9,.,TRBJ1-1,CASSLIYRDTEAFF,TGTGCCAGCAGCTTAATCTATAGGGACACTGAAGCTTTCTTT
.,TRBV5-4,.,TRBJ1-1,CASSLGHNTEAFF,TGTGCCAGCAGCTTAGGTCATAACACTGAAGCTTTCTTT
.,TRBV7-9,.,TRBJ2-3,CASSFGARGTDTQYF,TGTGCCAGCAGCTTCGGTGCGCGAGGCACAGATACGCAGTATTTT
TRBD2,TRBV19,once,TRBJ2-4,CASTAGGGTKNIQYF,TGTGCCAGTACCGCCGGGGGGGGAACCAAAAACATTCAGTACTTC
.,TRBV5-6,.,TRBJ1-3,CASSDTGSSNQFSGNTIYF,TGTGCCAGCAGCGATACCGGGTCCTCAAACCAATTCTCTGGAAACACCATATATTTT
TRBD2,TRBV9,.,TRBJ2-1,CASSVGREWFF,TGTGCCAGCAGCGTCGGGCGGGAGTGGTTCTTC
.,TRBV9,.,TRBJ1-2,CASSVMGPYGYTF,TGTGCCAGCAGCGTAATGGGCCCCTATGGCTACACCTTC
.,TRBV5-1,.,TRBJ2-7,CASTLGSGYEQYF,TGCGCCAGCACCCTTGGGTCCGGGTACGAGCAGTACTTC
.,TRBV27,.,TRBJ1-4,CASSPDRQDEKLFF,TGTGCCAGCAGTCCCGACCGTCAGGACGAAAAACTGTTTTTT
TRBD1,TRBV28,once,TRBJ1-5,CASSLRRTGVNQPQHF,TGTGCCAGCAGTTTAAGGAGGACAGGAGTCAATCAGCCCCAGCATTTT
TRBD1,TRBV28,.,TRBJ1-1,CASSLFRTGGKTEAFF,TGTGCCAGCAGTTTATTCCGGACAGGGGGCAAGACTGAAGCTTTCTTT
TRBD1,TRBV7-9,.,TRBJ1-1,CASSLGGTGTTYTEAFF,TGTGCCAGCAGCTTAGGGGGGACAGGGACAACCTACACTGAAGCTTTCTTT
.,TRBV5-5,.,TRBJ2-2,CASSFQAIPGELFF,TGTGCCAGCAGCTTTCAAGCGATACCCGGGGAGCTGTTTTTT
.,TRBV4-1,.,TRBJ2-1,CASSQASGRGVGEQFF,TGCGCCAGCAGCCAAGCTTCCGGAAGGGGGGTGGGTGAGCAGTTCTTC
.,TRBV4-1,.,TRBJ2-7,CASSQVTGAFEQYF,TGCGCCAGCAGCCAAGTGACGGGAGCATTCGAGCAGTACTTC
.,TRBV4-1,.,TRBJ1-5,CASSQVAEGQPQHF,TGCGCCAGCAGCCAAGTGGCAGAGGGTCAGCCCCAGCATTTT
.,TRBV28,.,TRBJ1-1,CASSPLGGTEAFF,TGTGCCAGCAGCCCCCTAGGGGGCACTGAAGCTTTCTTT
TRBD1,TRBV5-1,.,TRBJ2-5,CASSWGQGNQETQYF,TGCGCCAGCAGCTGGGGACAGGGGAACCAAGAGACCCAGTACTTC
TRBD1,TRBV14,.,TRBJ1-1,CASRQPGQENTEAFF,TGTGCCAGCAGACAGCCGGGACAGGAGAACACTGAAGCTTTCTTT
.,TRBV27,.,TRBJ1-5,CASSPRGGQPQHF,TGTGCCAGCAGTCCCAGGGGAGGTCAGCCCCAGCATTTT
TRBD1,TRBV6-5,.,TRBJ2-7,CASSWEGQGSYEQYF,TGTGCCAGCAGTTGGGAGGGACAGGGCTCCTACGAGCAGTACTTC
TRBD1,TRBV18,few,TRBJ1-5,CASSPGTGMNQPQHF,TGTGCCAGCTCACCCGGGACAGGGATGAATCAGCCCCAGCATTTT
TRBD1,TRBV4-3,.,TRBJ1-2,CASSQDEGGGFYGYTF,TGCGCCAGCAGCCAAGATGAAGGAGGGGGCTTCTATGGCTACACCTTC
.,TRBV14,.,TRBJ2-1,CASSQLLRGNEQFF,TGTGCCAGCAGCCAACTCCTTCGCGGGAATGAGCAGTTCTTC
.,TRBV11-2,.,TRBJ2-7,CASSLRGLEQYF,TGTGCCAGCAGCTTACGTGGACTCGAGCAGTACTTC
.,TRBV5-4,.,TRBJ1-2,CASSLGGGYTF,TGTGCCAGCAGCTTGGGGGGAGGCTACACCTTC
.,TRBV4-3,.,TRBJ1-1,CASSLRRLNTEAFF,TGCGCCAGCAGCCTGAGGCGATTGAACACTGAAGCTTTCTTT